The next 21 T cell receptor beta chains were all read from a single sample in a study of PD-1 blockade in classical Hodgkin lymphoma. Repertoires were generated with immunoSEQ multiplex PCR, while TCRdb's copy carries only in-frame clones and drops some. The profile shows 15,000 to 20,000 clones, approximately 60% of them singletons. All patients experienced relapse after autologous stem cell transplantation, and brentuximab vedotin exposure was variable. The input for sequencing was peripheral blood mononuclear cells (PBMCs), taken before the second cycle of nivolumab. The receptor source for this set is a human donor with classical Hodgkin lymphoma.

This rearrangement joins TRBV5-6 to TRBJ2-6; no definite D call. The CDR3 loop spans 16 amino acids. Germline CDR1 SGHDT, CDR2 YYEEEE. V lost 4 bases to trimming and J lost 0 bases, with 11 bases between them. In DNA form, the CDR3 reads TGTGCCAGCAGCCCCGAGTCTTACTCTGGGGCCAACGTCCTGACTTTC. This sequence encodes CASSPESYSGANVLTF.

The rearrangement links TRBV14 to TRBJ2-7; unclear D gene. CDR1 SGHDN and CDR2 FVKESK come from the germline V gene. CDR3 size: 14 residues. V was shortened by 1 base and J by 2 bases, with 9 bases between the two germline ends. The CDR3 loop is CASSQVGLTYEQYF. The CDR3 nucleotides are TGTGCCAGCAGCCAAGTCGGCTTGACCTACGAGCAGTACTTC. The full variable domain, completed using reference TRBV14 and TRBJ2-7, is EAGVTQFPSHSVIEKGQTVTLRCDPISGHDNLYWYRRVMGKEIKFLLHFVKESKQDESGMPNNRFLAERTGGTYSTLKVQPAELEDSGVYFCASSQVGLTYEQYFGPGTRLTVT.

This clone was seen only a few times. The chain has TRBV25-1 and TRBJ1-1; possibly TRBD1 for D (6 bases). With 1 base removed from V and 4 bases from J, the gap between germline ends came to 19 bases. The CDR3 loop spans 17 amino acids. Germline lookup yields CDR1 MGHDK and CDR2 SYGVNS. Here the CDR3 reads CASSESRVGGRTTEAFF. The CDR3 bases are TGTGCCAGCAGTGAATCTCGGGTCGGGGGCCGGACCACTGAAGCTTTCTTT.

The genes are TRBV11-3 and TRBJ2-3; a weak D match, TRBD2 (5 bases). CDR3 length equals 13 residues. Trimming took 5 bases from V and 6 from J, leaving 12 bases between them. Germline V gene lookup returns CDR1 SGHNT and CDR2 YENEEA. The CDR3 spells CASSLSPSDTQYF. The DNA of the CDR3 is TGTGCCAGCAGCCTAAGCCCTAGCGATACGCAGTATTTT. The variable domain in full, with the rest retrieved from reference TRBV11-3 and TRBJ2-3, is EAGVVQSPRYKIIEKKQPVAFWCNPISGHNTLYWYLQNLGQGPELLIRYENEEAVDDSQLPKDRFSAERLKGVDSTLKIQPAELGDSAVYLCASSLSPSDTQYFGPGTRLTVL.

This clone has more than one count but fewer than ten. Written as DNA, the CDR3 is TGTGCCAGCAGCTTAGGGCAGAGCTTCCGTCAGCCCCAGCATTTT. Amino acids: CASSLGQSFRQPQHF. V gene TRBV7-8 combines with J gene TRBJ1-5; D unclear. This CDR3 contains 15 residues. Between the trimmed V and J ends, which lost 1 base and 6 bases, there was a span of 13 bases. CDR1 is SGHVS, CDR2 FQNEAQ, per germline.

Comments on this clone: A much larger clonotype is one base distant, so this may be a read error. CDR3 amino acids: CASSFRGRDWYNEQFF. The CDR3, as DNA: TGTGCCAGCAGTTTCAGGGGTCGGGACTGGTACAATGAGCAGTTCTTC. The chain joins TRBV28 to TRBJ2-1; D might be TRBD1 or TRBD2, each matching 6 bases. CDR1 and CDR2 from the germline V gene are MDHEN and SYDVKM. Deletions cut 3 bases from V and 4 bases from J, with 16 bases between. This CDR3 has 16 residues.

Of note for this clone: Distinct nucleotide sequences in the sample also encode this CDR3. CDR3 protein: CASSSDRGNEKLFF. The CDR3 DNA reads as TGCGCCAGCAGCTCTGACAGGGGCAATGAAAAACTGTTTTTT. This rearrangement joins TRBV5-1 to TRBJ1-4; 8 nucleotides match TRBD1. The V and J ends lost 3 bases and 5 bases, in that order; junction bases with no gene match: 3. The CDR3 has 14 amino acids. Germline V lookup: CDR1 SGHRS, CDR2 YFSETQ.

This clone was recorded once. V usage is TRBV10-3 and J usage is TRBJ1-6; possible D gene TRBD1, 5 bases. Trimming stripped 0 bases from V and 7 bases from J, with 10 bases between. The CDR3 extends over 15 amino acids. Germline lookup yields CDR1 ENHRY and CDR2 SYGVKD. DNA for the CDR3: TGTGCCATCAGTGAGTCGTTTCGGGGGAATTCACCCCTCCACTTT. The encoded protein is CAISESFRGNSPLHF.

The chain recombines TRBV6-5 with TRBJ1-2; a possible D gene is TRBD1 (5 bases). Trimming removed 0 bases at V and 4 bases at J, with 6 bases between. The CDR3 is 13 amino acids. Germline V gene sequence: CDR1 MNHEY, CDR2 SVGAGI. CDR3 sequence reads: CASSYSGTYGYTF. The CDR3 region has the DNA TGTGCCAGCAGTTACTCCGGGACCTATGGCTACACCTTC.

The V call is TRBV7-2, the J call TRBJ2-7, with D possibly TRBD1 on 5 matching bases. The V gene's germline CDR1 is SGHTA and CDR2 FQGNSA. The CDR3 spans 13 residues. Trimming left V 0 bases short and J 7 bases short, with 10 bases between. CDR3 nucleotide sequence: TGTGCCAGCAGCTTAGCAGTCAGGGCGGAGCAGTACTTC. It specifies CASSLAVRAEQYF.

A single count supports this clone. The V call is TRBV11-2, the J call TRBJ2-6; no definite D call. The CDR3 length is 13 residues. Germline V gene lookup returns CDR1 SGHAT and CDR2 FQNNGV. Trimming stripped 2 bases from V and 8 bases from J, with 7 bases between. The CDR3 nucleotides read TGTGCCAGCAGCTTAACCCCAACCAACGTCCTGACTTTC. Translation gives CASSLTPTNVLTF.

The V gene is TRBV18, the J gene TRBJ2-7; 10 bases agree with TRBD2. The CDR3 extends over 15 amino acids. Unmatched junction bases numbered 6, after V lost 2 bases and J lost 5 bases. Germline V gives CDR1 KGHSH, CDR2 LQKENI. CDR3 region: CASSPSASGSHEQYF. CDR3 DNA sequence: TGTGCCAGCTCACCAAGCGCTAGCGGGAGCCACGAGCAGTACTTC. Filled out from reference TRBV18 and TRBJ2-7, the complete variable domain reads NAGVMQNPRHLVRRRGQEARLRCSPMKGHSHVYWYRQLPEEGLKFMVYLQKENIIDESGMPKERFSAEFPKEGPSILRIQQVVRGDSAAYFCASSPSASGSHEQYFGPGTRLTVT.

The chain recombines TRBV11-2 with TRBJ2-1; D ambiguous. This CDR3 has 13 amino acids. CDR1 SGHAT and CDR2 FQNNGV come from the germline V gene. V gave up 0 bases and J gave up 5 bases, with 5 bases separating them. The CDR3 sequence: CASSLEADNEQFF. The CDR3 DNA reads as TGTGCCAGCAGCTTAGAAGCAGACAATGAGCAGTTCTTC.

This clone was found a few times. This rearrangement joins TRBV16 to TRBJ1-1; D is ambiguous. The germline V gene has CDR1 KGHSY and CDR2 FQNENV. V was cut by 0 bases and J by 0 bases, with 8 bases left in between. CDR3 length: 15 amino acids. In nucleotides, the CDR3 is TGTGCCAGCAGCCAATCGGCCGGGGTGAACACTGAAGCTTTCTTT. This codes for CASSQSAGVNTEAFF. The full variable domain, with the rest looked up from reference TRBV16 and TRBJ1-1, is GEEVAQTPKHLVRGEGQKAKLYCAPIKGHSYVFWYQQVLKNEFKFLISFQNENVFDETGMPKERFSAKCLPNSPCSLEIQATKLEDSAVYFCASSQSAGVNTEAFFGQGTRLTVV.

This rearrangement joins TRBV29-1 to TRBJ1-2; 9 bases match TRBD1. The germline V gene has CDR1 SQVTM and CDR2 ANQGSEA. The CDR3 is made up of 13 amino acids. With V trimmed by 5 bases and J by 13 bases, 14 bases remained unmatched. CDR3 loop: CSVNRDRARSCTF. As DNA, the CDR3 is TGCAGCGTTAACCGGGACAGGGCTAGGAGCTGCACCTTC.

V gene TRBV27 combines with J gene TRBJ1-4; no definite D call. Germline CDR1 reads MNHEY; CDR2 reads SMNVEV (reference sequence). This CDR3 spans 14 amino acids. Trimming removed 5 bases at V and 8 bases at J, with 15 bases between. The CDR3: CASSQGRIREKLFF. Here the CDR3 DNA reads TGTGCCAGCAGTCAAGGTCGGATCCGGGAAAAACTGTTTTTT.

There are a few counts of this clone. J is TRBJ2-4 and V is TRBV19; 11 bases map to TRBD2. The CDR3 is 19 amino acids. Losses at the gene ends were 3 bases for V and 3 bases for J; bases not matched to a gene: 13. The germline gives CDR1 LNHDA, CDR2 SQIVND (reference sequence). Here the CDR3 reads CASSMEADLAGGHKNIQYF. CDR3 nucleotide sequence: TGTGCCAGTAGTATGGAGGCGGATCTAGCGGGAGGACACAAAAACATTCAGTACTTC.

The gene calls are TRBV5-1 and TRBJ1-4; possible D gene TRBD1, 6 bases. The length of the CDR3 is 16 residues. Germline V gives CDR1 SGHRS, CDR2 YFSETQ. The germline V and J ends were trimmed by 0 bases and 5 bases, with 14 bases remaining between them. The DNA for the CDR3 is TGCGCCAGCAGCTTGGCCCCGCCGGGGGCGAATGAAAAACTGTTTTTT. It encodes CASSLAPPGANEKLFF.

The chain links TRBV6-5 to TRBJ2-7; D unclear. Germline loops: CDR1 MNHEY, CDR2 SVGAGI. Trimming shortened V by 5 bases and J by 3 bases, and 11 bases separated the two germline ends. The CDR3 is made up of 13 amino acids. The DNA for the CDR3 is TGTGCCAGCAGTCGCTGGCAGGACTACGAGCAGTACTTC. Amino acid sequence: CASSRWQDYEQYF.

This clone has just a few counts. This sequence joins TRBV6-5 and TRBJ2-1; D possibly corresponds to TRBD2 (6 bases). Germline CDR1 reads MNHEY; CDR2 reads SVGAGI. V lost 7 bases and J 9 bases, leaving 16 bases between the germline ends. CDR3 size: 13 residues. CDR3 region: CASKAGIGSEQFF. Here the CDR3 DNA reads TGTGCCAGCAAAGCGGGTATCGGTAGTGAGCAGTTCTTC.

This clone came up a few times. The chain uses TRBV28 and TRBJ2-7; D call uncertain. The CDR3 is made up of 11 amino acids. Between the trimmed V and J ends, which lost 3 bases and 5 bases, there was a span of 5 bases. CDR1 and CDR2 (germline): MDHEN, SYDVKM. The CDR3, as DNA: TGTGCCAGCAGTTTCGCAGACGAGCAGTACTTC. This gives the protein CASSFADEQYF.